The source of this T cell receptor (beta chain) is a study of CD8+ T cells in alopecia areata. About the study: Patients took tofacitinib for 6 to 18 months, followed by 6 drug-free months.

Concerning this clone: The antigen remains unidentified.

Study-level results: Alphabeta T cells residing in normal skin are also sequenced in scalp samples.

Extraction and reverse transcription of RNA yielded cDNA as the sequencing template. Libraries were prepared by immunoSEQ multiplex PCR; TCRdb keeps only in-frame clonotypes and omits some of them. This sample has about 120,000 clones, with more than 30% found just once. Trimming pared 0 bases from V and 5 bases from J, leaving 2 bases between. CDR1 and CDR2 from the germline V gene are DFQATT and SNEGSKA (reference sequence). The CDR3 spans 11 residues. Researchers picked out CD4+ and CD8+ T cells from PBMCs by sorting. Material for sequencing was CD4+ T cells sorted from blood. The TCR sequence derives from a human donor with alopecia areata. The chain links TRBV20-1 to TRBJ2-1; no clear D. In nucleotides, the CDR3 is TGCAGTGCTAGAGAGGACAATGAGCAGTTCTTC. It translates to CSAREDNEQFF.